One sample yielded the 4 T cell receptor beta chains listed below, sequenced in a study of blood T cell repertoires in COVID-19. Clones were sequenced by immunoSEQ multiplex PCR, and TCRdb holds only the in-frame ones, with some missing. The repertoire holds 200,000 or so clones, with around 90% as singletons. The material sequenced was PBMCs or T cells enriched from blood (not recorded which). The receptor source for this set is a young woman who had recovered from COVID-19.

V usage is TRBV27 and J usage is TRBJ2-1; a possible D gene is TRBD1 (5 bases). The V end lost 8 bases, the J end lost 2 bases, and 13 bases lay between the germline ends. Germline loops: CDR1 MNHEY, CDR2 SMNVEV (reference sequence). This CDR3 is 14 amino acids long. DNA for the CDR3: TGTGCCAGCGGGGCAGCGCCCCCCTACAATGAGCAGTTCTTC. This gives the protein CASGAAPPYNEQFF.

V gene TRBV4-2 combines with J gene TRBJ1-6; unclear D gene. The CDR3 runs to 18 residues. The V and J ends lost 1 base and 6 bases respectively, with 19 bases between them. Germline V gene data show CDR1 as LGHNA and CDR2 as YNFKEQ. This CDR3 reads CASSQGPLGASSNSPLHF. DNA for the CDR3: TGTGCCAGCAGCCAAGGACCCCTAGGAGCGAGCTCTAATTCACCCCTCCACTTT.

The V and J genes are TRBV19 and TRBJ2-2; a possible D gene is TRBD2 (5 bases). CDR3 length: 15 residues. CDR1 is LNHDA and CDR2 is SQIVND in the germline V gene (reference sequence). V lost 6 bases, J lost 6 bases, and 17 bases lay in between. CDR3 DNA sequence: TGTGCCAGTAGCCTCGACGGAAGGAGGTCCGGGGAGCTGTTTTTT. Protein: CASSLDGRRSGELFF.

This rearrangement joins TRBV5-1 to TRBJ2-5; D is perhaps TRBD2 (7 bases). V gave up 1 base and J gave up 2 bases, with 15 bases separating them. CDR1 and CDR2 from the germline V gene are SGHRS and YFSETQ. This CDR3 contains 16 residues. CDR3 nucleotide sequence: TGCGCCAGCAGCTTGATAGGGGGGGAGAAACAAGAGACCCAGTACTTC. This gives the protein CASSLIGGEKQETQYF.